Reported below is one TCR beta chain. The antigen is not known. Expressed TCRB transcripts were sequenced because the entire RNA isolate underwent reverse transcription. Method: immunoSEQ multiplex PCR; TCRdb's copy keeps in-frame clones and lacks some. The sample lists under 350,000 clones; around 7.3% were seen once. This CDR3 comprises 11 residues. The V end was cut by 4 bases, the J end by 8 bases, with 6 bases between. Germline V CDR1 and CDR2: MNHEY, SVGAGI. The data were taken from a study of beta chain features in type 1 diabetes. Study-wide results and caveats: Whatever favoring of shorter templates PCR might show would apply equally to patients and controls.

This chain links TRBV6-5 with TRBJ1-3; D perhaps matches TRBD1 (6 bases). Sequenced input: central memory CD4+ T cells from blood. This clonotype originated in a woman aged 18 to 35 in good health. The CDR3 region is CASSWGHTIYF. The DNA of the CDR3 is TGTGCCAGCAGTTGGGGGCACACCATATATTTT.